This T cell receptor (beta chain) was sequenced during a study of monozygotic twins with inflammatory bowel disease. The study, taken as a whole, reports: Patient-specific immunosuppressive treatments may have made repertoires more variable.

To note about this clonotype: Its specificity is not known.

The CDR3 contains 14 residues. The germline gives CDR1 SGHRS, CDR2 YFSETQ. UMIs were attached via template switching, each with a 6-nucleotide sample barcode. Each CDR3 protein gets one entry in TCRdb, which reprocessed the 5' RACE reads and gives no DNA. The table lists about 210,000 distinct CDR3 sequences, with under 8.5% in the top ten. V gene TRBV5-1 combines with J gene TRBJ2-5; TCRdb reports TRBD1, a call that lacks DNA to check it against. This TCR came from a human donor with ulcerative colitis or Crohn's disease, or a healthy co-twin of an affected twin (not recorded which). Sequencing used blood. CDR3 amino acids: CASSPDKGGETQYF.